What follows is one T cell receptor (beta chain) and its context. Researchers ran the PCR with 60 Vbeta and 13 Jbeta primers. The method was immunoSEQ multiplex PCR; TCRdb's version includes in-frame clones alone and lacks a portion of them. The data show fewer than 120,000 clones, about 80% seen once. Donors sampled were nominally healthy, though unrecorded immune exposures were likely. This record belongs to a study of cytomegalovirus exposure and HLA in healthy donors. The length of the CDR3 is 14 residues. V shed 4 bases and J shed 3 bases, with 7 bases lying between them. From germline, CDR1 is SGHTA and CDR2 FQGTGA.

This TCR came from a woman aged 55-75 years in good health and CMV-seropositive. Material: PBMCs. The rearrangement links TRBV7-3 to TRBJ2-6; D gene unclear. CDR3 DNA sequence: TGTGCCAGCAGCTCGGTTGGTGGGGCCAACGTCCTGACTTTC. As protein: CASSSVGGANVLTF.